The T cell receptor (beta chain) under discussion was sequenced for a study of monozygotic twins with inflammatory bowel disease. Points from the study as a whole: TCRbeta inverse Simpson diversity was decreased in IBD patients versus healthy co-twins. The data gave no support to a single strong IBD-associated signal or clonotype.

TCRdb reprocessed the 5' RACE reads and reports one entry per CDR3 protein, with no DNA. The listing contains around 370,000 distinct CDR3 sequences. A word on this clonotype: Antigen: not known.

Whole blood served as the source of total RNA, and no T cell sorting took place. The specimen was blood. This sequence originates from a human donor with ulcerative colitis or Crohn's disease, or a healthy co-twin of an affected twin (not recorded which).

The CDR3 here is CASRGDRRKYEQYF. The chain is built from TRBV2 and TRBJ2-7; TCRdb names TRBD1, which stays unverified in the absence of DNA. Germline V gene sequence: CDR1 SNHLY, CDR2 FYNNEI. The CDR3 length is 14 residues. Supplemented by reference TRBV2 and TRBJ2-7, the full variable domain reads EPEVTQTPSHQVTQMGQEVILRCVPISNHLYFYWYRQILGQKVEFLVSFYNNEISEKSEIFDDQFSVERPDGSNFTLKIRSTKLEDSAMYFCASRGDRRKYEQYFGPGTRLTVT.